This is a list of T cell receptor beta chains from one sample in a study of T cells in Graves' hyperthyroidism and ophthalmopathy. One entry per CDR3 protein results from TCRdb running MiXCR on the multiplex PCR reads. The sample includes about 480,000 distinct CDR3 sequences, 13% to 15% of them seen just once. The sequenced sample was blood. The receptors were sampled from a woman under 30 with Graves' hyperthyroidism. CDR3s include the opening cysteine and the closing phenylalanine or tryptophan. The D gene is left open where the match is weak. Size is omitted from some rows. Given values are once, few, many or a class for expanded clones.

-	TRBV7-9	many	TRBJ1-1	CASSLMGNTEAFF	TGCGCCAGCAGCTTGATGGGGAACACTGAAGCTTTCTTT
TRBD2	TRBV6-1	many	TRBJ2-1	CASSVIDTSGERNEQFF	TGTGCCAGCAGCGTTATTGACACTAGCGGGGAAAGAAATGAGCAGTTCTTC
TRBD2	TRBV12-3/TRBV12-4	many	TRBJ2-5	CASSLGGGRGTQYF	TGTGCCAGCAGTTTGGGGGGAGGGCGCGGGACCCAGTACTTC
-	TRBV24-1	many	TRBJ1-2	CATSVGNYGYTF	TGTGCCACCAGTGTTGGAAACTATGGCTACACCTTC
-	TRBV6-1	many	TRBJ1-1	CASSDPGHRGMNTEAFF	TGTGCCAGCAGCGACCCCGGCCATAGAGGGATGAACACTGAAGCTTTCTTT
-	TRBV29-1	many	TRBJ1-2	CSVSPAGARDYGYTF	TGCAGCGTGTCCCCCGCGGGGGCAAGGGACTATGGCTACACCTTC
-	TRBV6-1	many	TRBJ1-4	CASSQKTSVMWEKLFF	TGTGCCAGCAGCCAAAAGACTTCAGTAATGTGGGAAAAACTGTTTTTT
-	TRBV11-2	-	TRBJ2-3	CASSLYWRPTSTDTQYF	TGTGCCAGCAGCTTATACTGGCGCCCTACTAGCACAGATACGCAGTATTTT
-	TRBV18	many	TRBJ2-1	CASSPPTYYNEQFF	TGTGCCAGCTCACCTCCCACCTACTACAATGAGCAGTTCTTC
-	TRBV7-2	-	TRBJ1-5	CASSQAPLLNQPQHF	TGCGCCAGCAGCCAAGCGCCCCTTCTCAATCAGCCCCAGCATTTT
-	TRBV28	many	TRBJ2-7	CASSLRAAPYRPRSYEQYF	TGTGCCAGCAGTTTGCGGGCGGCCCCCTATAGGCCCCGCTCCTACGAGCAGTACTTC
TRBD2	TRBV12-3/TRBV12-4	many	TRBJ2-5	CASSLGEREWETQYF	TGTGCCAGCAGTTTAGGCGAGCGGGAATGGGAGACCCAGTACTTC
-	TRBV7-9	many	TRBJ1-1	CASSLAGTMNTEAFF	TGTGCCAGCAGCTTAGCAGGGACCATGAACACTGAAGCTTTCTTT
-	TRBV30	many	TRBJ1-1	CAWMWTGNTEAFF	TGTGCCTGGATGTGGACGGGGAACACTGAAGCTTTCTTT
-	TRBV27	many	TRBJ1-2	CASSSNGPTANYGYTF	TGTGCCAGCAGTTCGAACGGCCCCACGGCTAACTATGGCTACACCTTC
TRBD1	TRBV12-3/TRBV12-4	few	TRBJ1-1	CASEGAELAFF	TGTGCCAGCGAGGGGGCCGAATTGGCTTTCTTT
-	TRBV7-8	many	TRBJ1-1	CASSSPGTEAFF	TGTGCCAGCAGCTCCCCTGGCACTGAAGCTTTCTTT
-	TRBV29-1	many	TRBJ1-1	CSVVRDKNTEAFF	TGCAGCGTTGTTCGGGACAAGAACACTGAAGCTTTCTTT
TRBD1	TRBV7-8	many	TRBJ2-5	CASSLNTGDQETQYF	TGTGCCAGCAGCTTAAATACAGGGGATCAAGAGACCCAGTACTTC
-	TRBV19	-	TRBJ2-7	CASSSLPLYEQYF	TGTGCCAGTAGTAGTTTGCCCCTCTACGAGCAGTACTTC
TRBD2	TRBV20-1	many	TRBJ2-7	CSARDQRGISYEQYF	TGCAGTGCTAGAGATCAGCGGGGGATCTCCTACGAGCAGTACTTC
TRBD1	TRBV20-1	many	TRBJ1-1	CSAPPVGTGGRAFF	TGCAGTGCCCCCCCTGTCGGGACAGGCGGACGAGCTTTCTTT
-	TRBV12-3/TRBV12-4	many	TRBJ1-2	CASSLGTLANYGYTF	TGTGCCAGCAGTTTGGGGACCCTGGCTAACTATGGCTACACCTTC
TRBD2	TRBV7-3	many	TRBJ2-1	CASSKGGLAGGDEQFF	TGTGCCAGCAGCAAGGGGGGACTAGCGGGAGGAGATGAGCAGTTCTTC
TRBD2	TRBV5-1	-	TRBJ2-5	CASRSLADQETQYF	TGCGCCAGCAGGTCCCTAGCGGACCAAGAGACCCAGTACTTC
TRBD2	TRBV12-3/TRBV12-4	many	TRBJ2-7	CASSDGASGAYEQYF	TGTGCCAGCAGTGATGGGGCTAGCGGAGCCTACGAGCAGTACTTC
-	TRBV6-1	many	TRBJ2-3	CASSPGTDTQYF	TGTGCCAGCAGTCCCGGCACAGATACGCAGTATTTT
-	TRBV7-3	many	TRBJ2-1	CASSLGAYSNEQFF	TGTGCCAGCAGCTTAGGGGCATATAGCAATGAGCAGTTCTTC
TRBD2	TRBV7-7	-	TRBJ2-5	CASSSRTSERETQYF	TGTGCCAGCAGCTCCAGAACTAGCGAGAGGGAGACCCAGTACTTC
TRBD1	TRBV7-2	many	TRBJ2-1	CASSETGYDYNEQFF	TGTGCCAGCAGCGAGACAGGGTATGACTACAATGAGCAGTTCTTC
-	TRBV5-4	-	TRBJ2-2	CASSPGRAANTGELFF	TGTGCCAGCAGCCCAGGACGGGCGGCAAACACCGGGGAGCTGTTTTTT
TRBD1	TRBV12-5	many	TRBJ2-5	CASGLDFGQGETQYF	TGTGCTAGTGGTTTGGACTTTGGACAGGGTGAGACCCAGTACTTC
-	TRBV7-3	few	TRBJ2-3	CASSRGAGLTDTQYF	TGTGCCAGCAGCAGGGGGGCGGGGCTCACAGATACGCAGTATTTT
-	TRBV2	few	TRBJ1-5	CASSETGFEQPQHF	TGTGCCAGCAGTGAAACAGGGTTTGAACAGCCCCAGCATTTT
-	TRBV20-1	many	TRBJ2-2	CSASRMWGRETTGELFF	TGCAGTGCTAGCCGGATGTGGGGTCGGGAGACCACCGGGGAGCTGTTTTTT
TRBD1	TRBV30	many	TRBJ1-4	CAWRAIFPGQGFHREKLFF	TGTGCCTGGAGAGCTATCTTCCCGGGACAGGGATTTCACCGTGAAAAACTGTTTTTT
-	TRBV3-1	-	TRBJ1-2	CASSQEEGYGYTF	TGTGCCAGCAGCCAAGAGGAGGGCTATGGCTACACCTTC
TRBD2	TRBV29-1	many	TRBJ2-5	CSVAVAGAETQYF	TGCAGCGTTGCCGTAGCGGGAGCGGAGACCCAGTACTTC
-	TRBV27	-	TRBJ1-5	CASSFRPDSNQPQHF	TGTGCCAGCAGTTTTCGCCCAGATAGCAATCAGCCCCAGCATTTT
-	TRBV6-6	many	TRBJ2-7	CASSYSGKDSHEQYF	TGTGCCAGCAGTTACTCGGGTAAGGACAGCCACGAGCAGTACTTC
-	TRBV6-1	many	TRBJ1-1	CATLPQGTGTEAFF	TGTGCCACTCTCCCGCAGGGGACGGGCACTGAAGCTTTCTTT
-	TRBV28	-	TRBJ2-1	CASSSWGATNYNEQFF	TGTGCCAGCAGTTCCTGGGGGGCGACCAACTACAATGAGCAGTTCTTC
TRBD1	TRBV4-1	-	TRBJ2-5	CASGQVGTGGRETQYF	TGCGCCAGCGGCCAAGTGGGAACAGGGGGCAGAGAGACCCAGTACTTC
TRBD1	TRBV7-6	-	TRBJ1-1	CASSLEWTGKTEAFF	TGTGCCAGCAGCTTAGAGTGGACAGGGAAGACTGAAGCTTTCTTT
-	TRBV24-1	few	TRBJ1-2	CATSDPLRDPYGYTF	TGTGCCACCAGTGATCCCCTCCGGGACCCCTATGGCTACACCTTC
TRBD2	TRBV12-3/TRBV12-4	many	TRBJ2-5	CASSTFSGRGVQETQYF	TGTGCCAGCAGTACCTTTAGCGGGAGGGGGGTACAAGAGACCCAGTACTTC
-	TRBV7-2	many	TRBJ1-6	CASSLDAGDNSPLHF	TGTGCCAGCAGCTTAGATGCAGGGGATAATTCACCCCTCCACTTT
-	TRBV4-1	-	TRBJ2-7	CASSQGVRDEQYF	TGCGCCAGCAGCCAAGGGGTCAGGGACGAGCAGTACTTC
-	TRBV6-1	-	TRBJ2-6	CASTSGQGAPFGANVLTF	TGTGCCAGCACCAGCGGGCAGGGCGCCCCATTTGGGGCCAACGTCCTGACTTTC
-	TRBV20-1	many	TRBJ2-3	CSARDPREADTQYF	TGCAGTGCTAGAGACCCCAGGGAGGCAGATACGCAGTATTTT
-	TRBV19	many	TRBJ2-3	CASRQGPGTDTQYF	TGTGCCAGTAGGCAAGGTCCGGGGACAGATACGCAGTATTTT
-	TRBV6-1	many	TRBJ1-5	CASSEAGGYQPQHF	TGTGCCAGCAGTGAAGCGGGCGGGTATCAGCCCCAGCATTTT
-	TRBV12-3/TRBV12-4	many	TRBJ2-5	CASSFEYQETQYF	TGTGCCAGCAGTTTCGAGTACCAAGAGACCCAGTACTTC
TRBD1	TRBV3-1	-	TRBJ1-2	CASSQGTGIYGYTF	TGTGCCAGCAGCCAGGGGACAGGGATCTATGGCTACACCTTC
TRBD1	TRBV7-3	many	TRBJ1-5	CASSYQGGQPQHF	TGTGCCAGCAGCTATCAGGGGGGGCAGCCCCAGCATTTT